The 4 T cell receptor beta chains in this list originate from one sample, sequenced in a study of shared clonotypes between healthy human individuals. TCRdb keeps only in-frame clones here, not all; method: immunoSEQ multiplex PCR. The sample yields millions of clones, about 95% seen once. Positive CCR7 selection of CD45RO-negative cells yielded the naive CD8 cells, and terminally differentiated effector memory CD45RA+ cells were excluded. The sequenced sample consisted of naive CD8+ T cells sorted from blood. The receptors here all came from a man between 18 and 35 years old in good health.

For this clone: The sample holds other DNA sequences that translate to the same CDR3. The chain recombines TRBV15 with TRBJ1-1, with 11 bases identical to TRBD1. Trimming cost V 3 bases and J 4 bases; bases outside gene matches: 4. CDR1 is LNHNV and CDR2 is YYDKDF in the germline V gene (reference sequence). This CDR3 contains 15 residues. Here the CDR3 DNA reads TGTGCCACCAGCAGGGACAGGGGGCTGGGCACTGAAGCTTTCTTT. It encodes CATSRDRGLGTEAFF.

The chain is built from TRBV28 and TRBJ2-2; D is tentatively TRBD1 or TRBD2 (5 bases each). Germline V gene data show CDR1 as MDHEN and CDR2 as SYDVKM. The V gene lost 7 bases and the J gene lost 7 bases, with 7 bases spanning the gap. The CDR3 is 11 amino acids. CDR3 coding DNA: TGTGCCAGCATGAGGGGCGGGGAGCTGTTTTTT. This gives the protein CASMRGGELFF.

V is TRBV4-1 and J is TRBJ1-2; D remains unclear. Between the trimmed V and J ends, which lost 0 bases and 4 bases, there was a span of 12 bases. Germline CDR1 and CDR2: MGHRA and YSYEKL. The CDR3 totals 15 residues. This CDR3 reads CASSQESRNSYGYTF. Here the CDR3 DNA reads TGCGCCAGCAGCCAAGAGTCGAGGAATAGCTATGGCTACACCTTC.

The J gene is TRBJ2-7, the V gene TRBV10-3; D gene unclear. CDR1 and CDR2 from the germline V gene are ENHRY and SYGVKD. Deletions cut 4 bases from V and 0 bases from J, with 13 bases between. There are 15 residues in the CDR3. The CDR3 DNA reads TGTGCCATCAGTGTCGAGGCCAGGAGCTCCTACGAGCAGTACTTC. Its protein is CAISVEARSSYEQYF.